The next 27 T cell receptor beta chains were all read from a single sample in a study of patients and donors after allogeneic stem cell transplantation. TCRdb ran MiXCR on the RT-PCR reads and lists one entry per CDR3 protein. The table lists about a million distinct CDR3 sequences, under 20% of them singletons. Sequencing was done on a sample of blood, either unsorted or a sorted T cell fraction (not recorded which). Receptors were obtained from a human donor who was either an allogeneic HSCT recipient or a stem cell or donor lymphocyte infusion donor (not recorded which). It is not recorded whose cells these are; they may come from a transplant donor.

The J gene is TRBJ2-7, the V gene TRBV5-1; 8 positions agree with TRBD2. The germline V gene has CDR1 SGHRS and CDR2 YFSETQ. CDR3 length: 16 amino acids. J was trimmed by 6 bases and V by 4 bases; bases with no gene match: 15. The CDR3: CASSALAAGGGSEQYF. The DNA for the CDR3 is TGCGCCAGCAGCGCCCTGGCGGCGGGAGGAGGTTCCGAGCAGTACTTC.

Of note for this clonotype: Germline and junction disagree at one end, which may indicate a read error. The chain has TRBV7-2 and TRBJ2-1; weak D call: TRBD2 (6 bases). This CDR3 is built from 15 residues. CDR1 and CDR2 (germline): SGHTA, FQGNSA. The CDR3 nucleotides read TGTGCCAGCAACTTAGCGGAAAGCTCCTACAATGAGCAGTTCTTC. Its translation is CASNLAESSYNEQFF.

The V and J genes are TRBV6-1 and TRBJ2-1; 9 nucleotides align to TRBD2. The CDR3 is made up of 16 amino acids. V dropped 7 bases and J dropped 0; count of bases not matched to a gene: 7. CDR1 and CDR2 (germline): MNHNS, SASEGT. This CDR3 is CASIDIAGDSYNEQFF. Here the CDR3 DNA reads TGTGCCAGCATCGACATAGCGGGAGACTCCTACAATGAGCAGTTCTTC.

The chain joins TRBV5-5 to TRBJ2-1, with 9 nucleotides matching TRBD2. This CDR3 contains 16 residues. Germline trimming cut 3 bases from V and 6 bases from J; bases unmatched to any gene: 10. CDR1 is SGHKS and CDR2 is YYEKEE in the germline V gene (reference sequence). Here the CDR3 reads CASSWASGDLGNEQFF. CDR3 sequence (DNA): TGTGCCAGCAGCTGGGCTAGCGGGGACCTAGGCAATGAGCAGTTCTTC.

This clonotype was observed a handful of times. The J gene is TRBJ2-7, the V gene TRBV6-2 or TRBV6-3, with 13 bases identical to TRBD2. The germline gives CDR1 MNHEY, CDR2 SVGEGT. This CDR3 is 16 amino acids long. Germline trimming cut 0 bases from V and 4 bases from J; bases unmatched to any gene: 3. CDR3 protein: CASSYSGTSGMYEQYF. CDR3 coding DNA: TGTGCCAGCAGTTACTCCGGGACTAGCGGGATGTACGAGCAGTACTTC.

This clonotype was observed at least ten times. V and J are TRBV12-3 or TRBV12-4 and TRBJ1-4; 7 positions agree with TRBD1. The CDR3 is 15 residues long. V lost 5 bases to trimming and J lost 5 bases; unmatched junction nucleotides: 8. CDR3 amino acids: CASSPRQGRNEKLFF. DNA of the CDR3: TGTGCCAGCAGTCCCAGACAGGGTAGGAATGAAAAACTGTTTTTT.

The chain has TRBV20-1 and TRBJ2-1; tentative D call: TRBD2 (6 bases). Germline CDR1 DFQATT, CDR2 SNEGSKA (reference sequence). Between the trimmed V and J ends, which lost 3 bases and 1 base, there was a span of 10 bases. The length of the CDR3 is 14 residues. The DNA of the CDR3 is TGCAGTGCTAGCGGGAGAGGGTCCTACAATGAGCAGTTCTTC. Protein: CSASGRGSYNEQFF.

The V and J genes are TRBV12-3 or TRBV12-4 and TRBJ1-3; TRBD1 matches at 9 bases. The CDR3 is 13 amino acids. CDR3 sequence reads: CAGQGSSGNTIYF. The CDR3 DNA sequence: TGTGCTGGACAGGGGAGCTCTGGAAACACCATATATTTT.

This clonotype showed up many times. V usage is TRBV20-1 and J usage is TRBJ2-7; 8 bases match TRBD1. Germline-derived CDR1 and CDR2 are DFQATT and SNEGSKA (reference sequence). With V trimmed by 5 bases and J by 4 bases, 10 bases remained unmatched. CDR3 length: 14 residues. In DNA form, the CDR3 reads TGCAGTGCTTCACGACAGGGGACTGAGTACGAGCAGTACTTC. Protein sequence: CSASRQGTEYEQYF.

A few counts support this clonotype. This chain uses TRBV12-3 or TRBV12-4 with TRBJ2-2, with a possible D match to TRBD1 (6 bases). This CDR3 is built from 16 residues. The V gene lost 5 bases and the J gene lost 0 bases, with 13 bases spanning the gap. CDR3 nucleotide sequence: TGTGCCAGCAGTGATCGACAGGTCTCGAACACCGGGGAGCTGTTTTTT. This translates into CASSDRQVSNTGELFF.

This clonotype was counted between two and nine times. The chain recombines TRBV9 with TRBJ2-2; TRBD2 agrees at 9 bases. V trimming: 6 bases; J trimming: 6 bases; junction bases outside the gene matches: 6. This CDR3 region has 14 residues. CDR1 and CDR2 from the germline V gene are SGDLS and YYNGEE. The CDR3 spells CASKAGGQPGELFF. The CDR3 DNA reads as TGTGCCAGCAAAGCGGGAGGTCAACCCGGGGAGCTGTTTTTT.

The V call is TRBV15, the J call TRBJ1-2; a possible D gene is TRBD1 (6 bases). The V gene lost 5 bases and the J gene lost 6 bases, with 16 bases spanning the gap. The CDR3 contains 14 residues. CDR1 is LNHNV, CDR2 YYDKDF, per germline (reference sequence). The DNA for the CDR3 is TGTGCCACCAGCGTACAGGGTTTTGGCCATGGCTACACCTTC. This translates into CATSVQGFGHGYTF.

The chain couples TRBV20-1 to TRBJ2-4; D might be TRBD1 (6 bases). The CDR3 consists of 14 residues. V was clipped by 7 bases and J by 3 bases, with 16 bases between them. Germline CDR1 and CDR2: DFQATT and SNEGSKA (reference sequence). The DNA for the CDR3 is TGCAGTGGGCCCTGGGACACACTCAAAAACATTCAGTACTTC. Encoded protein: CSGPWDTLKNIQYF.

The chain carries TRBV2 and TRBJ2-2; a possible D gene is TRBD1 (6 bases). The CDR3 contains 13 residues. The V and J ends lost 8 bases and 4 bases respectively, with 11 bases between them. Per the germline V gene, CDR1 is SNHLY and CDR2 is FYNNEI. The CDR3 DNA follows: TGTGCCAGCCAAGAAGGGGGCACCGGGGAGCTGTTTTTT. Protein product: CASQEGGTGELFF.

The gene calls are TRBV6-5 and TRBJ1-2; possibly TRBD1 for D (5 bases). Trimming left V 0 bases short and J 8 bases short, with 10 bases between. The germline CDR1 and CDR2 sequences are MNHEY and SVGAGI. This CDR3 spans 13 amino acids. CDR3 in DNA: TGTGCCAGCAGTTACTCCACAGGAGGGGGCTACACCTTC. Encoded protein: CASSYSTGGGYTF.

This clonotype was seen only a few times. Here the CDR3 DNA reads TGTGCCACCAGTGATCCGGACGGGAGGGCTGAAGCTTTCTTT. This translates into CATSDPDGRAEAFF. The chain carries TRBV24-1 and TRBJ1-1, with D unclear. This CDR3 is built from 14 residues. Trimming pared 3 bases from V and 6 bases from J, leaving 13 bases between. CDR1 and CDR2 from the germline V gene are KGHDR and SFDVKD.

This sequence joins TRBV7-9 and TRBJ2-7; D gene ambiguous. The length of the CDR3 is 14 residues. Looked up from germline, CDR1 is SEHNR and CDR2 is FQNEAQ (reference sequence). Deletions cut 4 bases from V and 6 bases from J, with 16 bases between. For the CDR3, the DNA is TGTGCCAGCAGCTCCTCTCATAAGCAGTCCGAGCAGTACTTC. Amino acid sequence: CASSSSHKQSEQYF.

This clonotype was seen more than once but under ten times. The rearrangement links TRBV20-1 to TRBJ1-1; D unclear. The CDR3 contains 12 residues. The germline V gene has CDR1 DFQATT and CDR2 SNEGSKA (reference sequence). The V end was cut by 5 bases, the J end by 0 bases, with 7 bases between. CDR3 in DNA: TGCAGTGCTTCCACAGTGAACACTGAAGCTTTCTTT. Amino acids: CSASTVNTEAFF.

This clonotype has just a few counts. This chain links TRBV24-1 with TRBJ2-5; 10 positions match TRBD2. V was pared by 2 bases and J by 4 bases, with 9 bases of the junction left unmatched. Germline V gene data show CDR1 as KGHDR and CDR2 as SFDVKD. The CDR3 spans 17 residues. The CDR3 protein is CATSDSTLLAGRETQYF. The CDR3 nucleotides read TGTGCCACCAGTGATTCAACCTTACTAGCGGGACGAGAGACCCAGTACTTC.

Ten or more counts support this clonotype. This CDR3 is CAISPGLSPDTQYF. The CDR3 DNA sequence: TGTGCCATCAGTCCGGGACTGAGCCCAGATACGCAGTATTTT. The rearrangement uses TRBV10-3 and TRBJ2-3; tentative D call: TRBD2 (6 bases). CDR3 length equals 14 residues. From germline, CDR1 is ENHRY and CDR2 SYGVKD. Trimming stripped 5 bases from V and 4 bases from J, with 13 bases between.

This clonotype was seen ten or more times. V gene TRBV12-3 or TRBV12-4 combines with J gene TRBJ2-2; TRBD1 might be the D (5 bases). The germline V and J ends were trimmed by 5 bases and 0 bases, with 10 bases remaining between them. The CDR3 extends over 15 amino acids. CDR3 sequence: CASSGSGSNTGELFF. The DNA of the CDR3 is TGTGCCAGCAGTGGATCAGGGTCGAACACCGGGGAGCTGTTTTTT.

This clonotype was observed a handful of times. V usage is TRBV10-3 and J usage is TRBJ2-3; 9 bases fit TRBD2. The germline V gene encodes CDR1 ENHRY and CDR2 SYGVKD. CDR3 length: 16 amino acids. Trimming at V came to 1 base and at J to 5 bases, leaving 7 bases not matched to a gene. The CDR3 coding sequence is TGTGCCATCAGTGAGTTGGCGGGAGGGCCAGTAGATACGCAGTATTTT. Protein product: CAISELAGGPVDTQYF.

This chain uses TRBV4-2 with TRBJ2-5; 8 nucleotides align to TRBD2. J was trimmed by 1 base and V by 1 base; bases with no gene match: 8. CDR1 is LGHNA and CDR2 is YNFKEQ in the germline V gene. CDR3 length equals 17 residues. The CDR3 DNA reads TGTGCCAGCAGCCAAGGGGGGAAGCGGGGGCTCCAAGAGACCCAGTACTTC. Translated: CASSQGGKRGLQETQYF.

The sample holds a few counts of this clonotype. J is TRBJ1-1 and V is TRBV6-1, with TRBD1 matching over 8 bases. Germline-derived CDR1 and CDR2 are MNHNS and SASEGT. V was clipped by 6 bases and J by 0 bases; unmatched bases: 12. The CDR3 extends over 17 amino acids. CDR3 coding DNA: TGTGCCAGCAGGCGACAGGGGATGAGGATTATGAACACTGAAGCTTTCTTT. As protein: CASRRQGMRIMNTEAFF.

Here the CDR3 DNA reads TGCAGTGCTAGATACGGACTGGGTAATTCACCCCTCCACTTT. This translates into CSARYGLGNSPLHF. This chain connects TRBV20-1 to TRBJ1-6; no firm D call. Per germline, CDR1 DFQATT and CDR2 SNEGSKA (reference sequence). V was pared by 2 bases and J by 6 bases, with 11 bases between. The CDR3 consists of 14 residues.

This clonotype was detected only a few times. The gene calls are TRBV12-3 or TRBV12-4 and TRBJ1-2, with a weak D call TRBD1 (5 bases). V dropped 6 bases and J dropped 8 bases, with 13 bases sitting between them. The CDR3 runs 12 residues. The CDR3 region is CASSPRQRGYTF. The CDR3 DNA reads as TGTGCCAGCAGCCCCAGACAGCGGGGCTACACCTTC.

The chain has TRBV14 and TRBJ2-1; 13 positions match TRBD2. Germline CDR1 and CDR2: SGHDN and FVKESK. The trim removed 5 bases at V and 6 bases at J, leaving 4 bases unmatched. The CDR3 totals 15 residues. The CDR3 region has the DNA TGTGCCAGCAGCACCCGACTAGCGGGAGGCAATGAGCAGTTCTTC. Translation gives CASSTRLAGGNEQFF.